Each of the 3 T cell receptor beta chains below was sequenced from the same sample in a study of blood T cell repertoires in COVID-19. Clones were read by immunoSEQ multiplex PCR, and TCRdb kept only the in-frame ones, dropping some. The data contain roughly 500,000 clones, 89% of them singletons. Sequenced material: peripheral blood. These receptors were collected from a young man with COVID-19, enrolled during active disease.

V is TRBV6-4 and J is TRBJ2-1; no reliable D call. CDR3 length equals 15 residues. V lost 4 bases and J 0 bases, leaving 10 bases between the germline ends. Germline V gene sequence: CDR1 MRHNA, CDR2 SNTAGT. Written as DNA, the CDR3 is TGTGCCAGCAGTGTCGACGCTAGCTCCTACAATGAGCAGTTCTTC. Protein product: CASSVDASSYNEQFF.

The chain carries TRBV19 and TRBJ2-3, with 8 nucleotides matching TRBD1. The CDR3 covers 16 residues. Germline V gene lookup returns CDR1 LNHDA and CDR2 SQIVND (reference sequence). V lost 3 bases and J lost 4; bases outside the gene matches: 9. Here the CDR3 reads CASSMAGQGFSDTQYF. In nucleotides, the CDR3 is TGTGCCAGTAGTATGGCCGGACAGGGTTTCTCAGATACGCAGTATTTT.

V is TRBV7-9 and J is TRBJ1-3, with a tentative D call TRBD1 (5 bases). CDR1 is SEHNR, CDR2 FQNEAQ, per germline (reference sequence). The germline V and J ends were trimmed by 3 bases and 2 bases, with 8 bases remaining between them. The CDR3 extends over 14 amino acids. CDR3 nucleotides: TGTGCCAGCAGCTTCCCAGGGACTGGAAACACCATATATTTT. Protein product: CASSFPGTGNTIYF.